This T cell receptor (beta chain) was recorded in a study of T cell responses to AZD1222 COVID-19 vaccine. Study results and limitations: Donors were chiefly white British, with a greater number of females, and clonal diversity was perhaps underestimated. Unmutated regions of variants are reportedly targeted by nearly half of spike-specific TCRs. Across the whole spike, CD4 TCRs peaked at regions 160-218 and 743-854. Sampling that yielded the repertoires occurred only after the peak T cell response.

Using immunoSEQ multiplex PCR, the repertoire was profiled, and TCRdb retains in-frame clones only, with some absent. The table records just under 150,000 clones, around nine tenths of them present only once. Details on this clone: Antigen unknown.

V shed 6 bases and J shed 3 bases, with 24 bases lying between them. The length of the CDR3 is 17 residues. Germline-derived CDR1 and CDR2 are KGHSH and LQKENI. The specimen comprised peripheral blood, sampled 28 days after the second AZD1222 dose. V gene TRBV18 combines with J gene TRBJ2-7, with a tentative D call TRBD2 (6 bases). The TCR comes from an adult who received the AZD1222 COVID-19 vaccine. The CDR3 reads CASSPAVGSGIGYEQYF. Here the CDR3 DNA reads TGTGCCAGCTCCCCCGCTGTGGGTAGCGGAATAGGCTACGAGCAGTACTTC.